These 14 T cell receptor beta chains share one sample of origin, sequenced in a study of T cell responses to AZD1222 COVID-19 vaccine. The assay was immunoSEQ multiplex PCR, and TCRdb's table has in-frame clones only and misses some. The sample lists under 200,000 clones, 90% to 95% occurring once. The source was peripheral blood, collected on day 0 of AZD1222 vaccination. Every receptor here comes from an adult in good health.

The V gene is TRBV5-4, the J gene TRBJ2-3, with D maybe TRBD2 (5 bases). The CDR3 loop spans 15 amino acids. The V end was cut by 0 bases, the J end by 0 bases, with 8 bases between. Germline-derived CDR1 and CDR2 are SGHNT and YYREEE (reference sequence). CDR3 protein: CASSLGSGSTDTQYF. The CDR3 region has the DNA TGTGCCAGCAGCTTGGGGAGCGGAAGCACAGATACGCAGTATTTT. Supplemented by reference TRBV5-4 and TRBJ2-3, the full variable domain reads ETGVTQSPTHLIKTRGQQVTLRCSSQSGHNTVSWYQQALGQGPQFIFQYYREEENGRGNFPPRFSGLQFPNYSSELNVNALELDDSALYLCASSLGSGSTDTQYFGPGTRLTVL.

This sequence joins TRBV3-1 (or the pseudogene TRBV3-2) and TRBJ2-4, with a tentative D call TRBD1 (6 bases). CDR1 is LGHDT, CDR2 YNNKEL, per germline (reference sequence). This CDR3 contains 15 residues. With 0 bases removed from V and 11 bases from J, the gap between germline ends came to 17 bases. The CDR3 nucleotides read TGTGCCAGCAGCCAAGACCCCGGGGACAACAGCCTTCAGTACTTC. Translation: CASSQDPGDNSLQYF.

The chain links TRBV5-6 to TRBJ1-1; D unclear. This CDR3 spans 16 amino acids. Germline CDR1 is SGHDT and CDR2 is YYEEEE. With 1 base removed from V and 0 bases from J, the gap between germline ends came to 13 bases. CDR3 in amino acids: CASSLLVPDLNTEAFF. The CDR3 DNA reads TGTGCCAGCAGCTTGTTGGTTCCAGACTTGAACACTGAAGCTTTCTTT.

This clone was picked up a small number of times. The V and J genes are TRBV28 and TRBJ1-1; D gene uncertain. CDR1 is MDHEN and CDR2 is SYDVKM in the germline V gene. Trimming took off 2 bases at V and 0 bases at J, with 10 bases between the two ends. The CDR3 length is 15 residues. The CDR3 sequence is CASSLITVMNTEAFF. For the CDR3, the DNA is TGTGCCAGCAGTTTAATCACAGTCATGAACACTGAAGCTTTCTTT.

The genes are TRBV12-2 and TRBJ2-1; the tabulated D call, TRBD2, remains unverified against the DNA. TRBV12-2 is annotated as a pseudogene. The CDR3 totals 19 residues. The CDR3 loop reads CASRVVGLAGVGSYNEQFF. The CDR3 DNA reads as TGTGCAAGTCGCGTAGTCGGCCTAGCGGGAGTTGGATCCTACAATGAGCAGTTCTTC.

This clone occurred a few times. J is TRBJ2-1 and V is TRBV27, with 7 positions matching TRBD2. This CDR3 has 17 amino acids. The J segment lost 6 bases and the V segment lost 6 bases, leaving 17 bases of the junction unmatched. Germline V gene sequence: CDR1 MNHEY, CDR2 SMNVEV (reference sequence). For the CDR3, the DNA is TGTGCCAGCAGCGGACGTCCGGGGGGAATGAGGTTCAATGAGCAGTTCTTC. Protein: CASSGRPGGMRFNEQFF.

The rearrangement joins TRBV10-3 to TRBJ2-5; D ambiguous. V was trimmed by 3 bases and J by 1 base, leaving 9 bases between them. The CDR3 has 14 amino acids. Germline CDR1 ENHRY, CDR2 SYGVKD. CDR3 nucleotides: TGTGCCATCAGTGATCTCGGCCGCCAAGAGACCCAGTACTTC. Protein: CAISDLGRQETQYF.

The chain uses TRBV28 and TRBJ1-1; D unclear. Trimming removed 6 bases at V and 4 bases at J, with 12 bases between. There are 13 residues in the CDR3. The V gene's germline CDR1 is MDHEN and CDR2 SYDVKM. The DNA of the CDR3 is TGTGCCAGCAGCAGGAATCTGGGCACTGAAGCTTTCTTT. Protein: CASSRNLGTEAFF.

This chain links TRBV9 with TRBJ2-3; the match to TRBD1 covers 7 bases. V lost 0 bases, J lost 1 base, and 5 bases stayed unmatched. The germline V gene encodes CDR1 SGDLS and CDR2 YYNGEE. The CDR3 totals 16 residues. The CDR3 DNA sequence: TGTGCCAGCAGCGTAGGAGGGGGCGCAGGCACAGATACGCAGTATTTT. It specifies CASSVGGGAGTDTQYF.

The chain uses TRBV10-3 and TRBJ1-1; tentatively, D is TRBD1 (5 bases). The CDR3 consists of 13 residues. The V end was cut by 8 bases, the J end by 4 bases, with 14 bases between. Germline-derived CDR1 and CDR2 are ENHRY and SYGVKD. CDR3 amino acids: CAIVGARGTEAFF. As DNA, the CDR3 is TGTGCCATCGTGGGAGCTAGGGGCACTGAAGCTTTCTTT.

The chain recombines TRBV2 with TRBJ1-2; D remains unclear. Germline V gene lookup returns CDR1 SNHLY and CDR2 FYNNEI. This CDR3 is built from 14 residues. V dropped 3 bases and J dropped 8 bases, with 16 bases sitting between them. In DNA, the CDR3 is TGTGCCAGCAGTGAGAGTAGTGCTGGCTGGGGCTACACCTTC. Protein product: CASSESSAGWGYTF.

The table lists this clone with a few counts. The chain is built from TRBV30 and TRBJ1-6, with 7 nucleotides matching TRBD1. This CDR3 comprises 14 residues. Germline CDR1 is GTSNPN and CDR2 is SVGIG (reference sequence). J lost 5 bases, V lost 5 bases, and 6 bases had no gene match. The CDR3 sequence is CAWVGQSNNSPLHF. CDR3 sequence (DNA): TGTGCCTGGGTGGGACAGAGCAATAATTCACCCCTCCACTTT.

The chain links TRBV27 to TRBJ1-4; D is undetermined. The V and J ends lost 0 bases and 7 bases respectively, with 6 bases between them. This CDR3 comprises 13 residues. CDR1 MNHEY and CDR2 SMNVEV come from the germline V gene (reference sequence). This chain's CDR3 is CASSLSRSEKLFF. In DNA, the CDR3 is TGTGCCAGCAGTTTATCCCGTTCTGAAAAACTGTTTTTT.

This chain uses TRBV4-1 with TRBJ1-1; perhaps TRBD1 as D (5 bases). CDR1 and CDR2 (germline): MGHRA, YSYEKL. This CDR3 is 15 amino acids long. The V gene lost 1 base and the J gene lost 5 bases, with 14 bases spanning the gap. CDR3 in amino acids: CASSQGQGLMTEAFF. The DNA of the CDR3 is TGCGCCAGCAGCCAAGGTCAGGGTTTGATGACTGAAGCTTTCTTT.